The next 9 T cell receptor beta chains were all read from a single sample in a study of early T cells in non-severe SARS-CoV-2 infection. TCRdb re-called the 5' RACE reads with MiXCR, one entry per CDR3 protein. The sample consists of about 26,000 distinct CDR3 sequences, almost 4.5% of them appearing once. Sequenced sample: whole blood. These receptors all stem from an adult who was a healthcare worker with PCR-confirmed SARS-CoV-2 infection or an uninfected control (not recorded which).

This clonotype has a count of ten or more. The V and J genes are TRBV14 and TRBJ1-4; weak D call: TRBD1 (6 bases). Trimming left V 2 bases short and J 3 bases short, with 13 bases between. Germline CDR1 is SGHDN and CDR2 is FVKESK. This CDR3 is 16 amino acids long. CDR3 region: CASSQSRGGPNEKLFF. The CDR3 DNA is TGTGCCAGCAGCCAATCTCGAGGGGGACCTAATGAAAAACTGTTTTTT.

The chain is built from TRBV5-1 and TRBJ1-5; D not resolved. The V and J ends lost 0 bases and 2 bases respectively, with 12 bases between them. This CDR3 spans 16 amino acids. In germline, CDR1 is SGHRS, CDR2 YFSETQ. The DNA for the CDR3 is TGCGCCAGCAGCTTGGACGCGGGCGGGGGCAATCAGCCCCAGCATTTT. As protein: CASSLDAGGGNQPQHF.

At least ten counts were recorded for this clonotype. The genes are TRBV20-1 and TRBJ2-1; maybe TRBD2 (5 bases). V gave up 2 bases and J gave up 6 bases, with 11 bases separating them. This CDR3 spans 13 amino acids. Germline V gene data show CDR1 as DFQATT and CDR2 as SNEGSKA (reference sequence). As DNA, the CDR3 is TGCAGTGCTAGATCGCTAGAGGGCAATGAGCAGTTCTTC. Translated: CSARSLEGNEQFF.

The table lists this clonotype with many counts. The gene calls are TRBV20-1 and TRBJ2-3; possibly TRBD1 for D (9 bases). This CDR3 has 17 residues. V lost 4 bases to trimming and J lost 1 base, with 21 bases between them. CDR1 and CDR2 (germline): DFQATT, SNEGSKA (reference sequence). DNA of the CDR3: TGCAGTGCTATGGGACAGGGTGCGGGGGGTGGCACAGATACGCAGTATTTT. It is translated as CSAMGQGAGGGTDTQYF.

This clonotype was counted at least ten times. V is TRBV5-6 and J is TRBJ2-4; no clear D gene. The CDR3 covers 15 residues. The V gene's germline CDR1 is SGHDT and CDR2 YYEEEE. Trimming cost V 2 bases and J 8 bases, with 17 bases left between them. CDR3 protein: CASSLFGAARDIQYF. The CDR3 DNA reads TGTGCCAGCAGCTTATTTGGAGCTGCCCGGGACATTCAGTACTTC.

Many counts were recorded for this clonotype. The rearrangement links TRBV7-2 to TRBJ2-1; unclear D gene. Germline-derived CDR1 and CDR2 are SGHTA and FQGNSA. Between the trimmed V and J ends, which lost 3 bases and 7 bases, there was a span of 7 bases. This CDR3 has 12 residues. The CDR3 sequence: CASSLNQNEQFF. In DNA form, the CDR3 reads TGTGCCAGCAGCTTGAACCAGAATGAGCAGTTCTTC.

This clonotype was seen repeatedly, ten times or more. The rearrangement joins TRBV9 to TRBJ1-4, with D perhaps matching TRBD1 (5 bases). The CDR3 covers 14 residues. Trimming removed 3 bases from V and 5 bases from J, with 11 bases in between. Germline V gene lookup returns CDR1 SGDLS and CDR2 YYNGEE. CDR3 DNA sequence: TGTGCCAGCAGCGCGGGACCGGACAATGAAAAACTGTTTTTT. It translates to CASSAGPDNEKLFF. The whole variable domain, remainder taken from reference TRBV9 and TRBJ1-4, is DSGVTQTPKHLITATGQRVTLRCSPRSGDLSVYWYQQSLDQGLQFLIQYYNGEERAKGNILERFSAQQFPDLHSELNLSSLELGDSALYFCASSAGPDNEKLFFGSGTQLSVL.

This clonotype appeared many times. This chain connects TRBV6-1 to TRBJ1-1, with 9 bases lining up with TRBD1. V trimming: 6 bases; J trimming: 1 base; junction bases outside the gene matches: 0. The length of the CDR3 is 13 residues. CDR1 is MNHNS and CDR2 is SASEGT in the germline V gene. The CDR3 is CASRDRGNTEAFF. The CDR3 DNA reads as TGTGCCAGCAGGGACAGGGGGAACACTGAAGCTTTCTTT.

This clonotype appeared many times. This sequence joins TRBV5-5 and TRBJ2-3, with 12 bases aligning to TRBD2. Per the germline V gene, CDR1 is SGHKS and CDR2 is YYEKEE (reference sequence). This CDR3 contains 16 residues. The J segment lost 4 bases and the V segment lost 5 bases, leaving 8 bases of the junction unmatched. CDR3 amino acids: CASRPASGGVADTQYF. CDR3 nucleotide sequence: TGTGCCAGCAGACCGGCTAGCGGGGGGGTCGCAGATACGCAGTATTTT.